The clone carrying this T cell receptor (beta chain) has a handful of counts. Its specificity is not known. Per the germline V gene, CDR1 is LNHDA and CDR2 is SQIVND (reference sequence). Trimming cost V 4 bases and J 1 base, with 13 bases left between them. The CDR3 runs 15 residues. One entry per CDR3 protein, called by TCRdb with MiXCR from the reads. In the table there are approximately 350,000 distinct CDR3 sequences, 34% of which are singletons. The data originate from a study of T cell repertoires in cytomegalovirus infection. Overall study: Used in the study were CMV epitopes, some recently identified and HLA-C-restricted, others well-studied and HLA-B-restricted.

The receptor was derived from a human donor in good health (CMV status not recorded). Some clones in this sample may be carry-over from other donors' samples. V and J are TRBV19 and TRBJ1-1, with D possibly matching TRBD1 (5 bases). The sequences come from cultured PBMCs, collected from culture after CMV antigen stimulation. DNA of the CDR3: TGTGCCAGTAGTAGGGGGTCAGGGAAGAACACTGAAGCTTTCTTT. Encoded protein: CASSRGSGKNTEAFF.